Described below is a single TCR beta chain sequence and its context. Antigen specificity is unknown. The data derive from a study of shared clonotypes between healthy human individuals. V gave up 4 bases and J gave up 0 bases, with 14 bases separating them. Germline values: CDR1 SGHKS, CDR2 YYEKEE (reference sequence). The CDR3 is made up of 15 amino acids. Points from the study as a whole: A limitation of the genetic and exposure-history diversity represented arose from few donors. Depth of sequencing was expected to influence donor clonotype sharing.

The protocol was immunoSEQ multiplex PCR, while the TCRdb copy is restricted to in-frame clones and leaves out a portion. The sample records some 470,000 clones, 76% being singletons. Every one of the donors was a Caucasian adult that lived in Nashville, Tennessee. It was some 96 million PBMCs that unsorted samples used for genomic DNA. The chain carries TRBV5-5 and TRBJ2-7, with a tentative D call TRBD1 (5 bases). Sequenced material: PBMCs. The clonotype originates from a woman in her 40s in good health. Some clones in this sample may be carry-over from other donors' samples. The CDR3 DNA is TGTGCCAGCAGCCCATGGACACTCAGCTCCTACGAGCAGTACTTC. This gives the protein CASSPWTLSSYEQYF.